The TCR beta chain under discussion was sequenced for a study of cytomegalovirus exposure and HLA in healthy donors. The CDR3 loop spans 17 amino acids. V dropped 6 bases and J dropped 1; count of bases not matched to a gene: 11. Germline CDR1 is MDHEN and CDR2 is SYDVKM. Concerning this clone: Its target is unknown.

The primer mix had 60 Vbeta and 13 Jbeta primers. The repertoire was sequenced with immunoSEQ multiplex PCR; TCRdb's copy has only in-frame clones and lacks some. The profile shows around 86,000 clones, about 7.6% of them singletons. Study findings and constraints: Within a later analysis, the majority of CMV-associated TCR beta chains appeared HLA-restricted. A few of the chains that were CMV-associated were confirmed in vitro to be specific for CMV antigens.

This sequence was found in a man in his forties or fifties in good health and CMV-seronegative. Input material: PBMCs. This sequence joins TRBV28 and TRBJ1-5; 8 bases agree with TRBD1. The CDR3 protein is CASRAGGPPLSNQPQHF. CDR3 sequence (DNA): TGTGCCAGCAGGGCAGGGGGCCCCCCGTTGAGCAATCAGCCCCAGCATTTT.